This TCR beta chain was retrieved from a study of early T cells in non-severe SARS-CoV-2 infection. Study summary: Unsorted whole-blood RNA was sequenced in bulk, leaving chains unpaired. Findings and limits, study-wide: Sequences matched to VDJdb favored anti-spike CD8 responses, while private and CD4 specificities were missed.

Each single cDNA molecule received a unique molecular identifier. In TCRdb, the 5' RACE reads were re-called with MiXCR into one record per CDR3 protein. This sample has about 24,000 distinct CDR3 sequences, with around 3.3% found just once. This clonotype was seen many times. Antigen: not known. The receptor's source is an adult who was a healthcare worker with PCR-confirmed SARS-CoV-2 infection or an uninfected control (not recorded which). The sequenced material came from whole blood.

This chain's CDR3 is CASSQESGWSYEQYF. CDR3 DNA: TGCGCCAGCAGCCAAGAAAGCGGTTGGAGCTACGAGCAGTACTTC. This chain links TRBV4-3 with TRBJ2-7; D is possibly TRBD2 (5 bases). The germline CDR1 and CDR2 sequences are LGHNA and YSLEER. V was trimmed by 0 bases and J by 3 bases, leaving 12 bases between them. The CDR3 totals 15 residues.